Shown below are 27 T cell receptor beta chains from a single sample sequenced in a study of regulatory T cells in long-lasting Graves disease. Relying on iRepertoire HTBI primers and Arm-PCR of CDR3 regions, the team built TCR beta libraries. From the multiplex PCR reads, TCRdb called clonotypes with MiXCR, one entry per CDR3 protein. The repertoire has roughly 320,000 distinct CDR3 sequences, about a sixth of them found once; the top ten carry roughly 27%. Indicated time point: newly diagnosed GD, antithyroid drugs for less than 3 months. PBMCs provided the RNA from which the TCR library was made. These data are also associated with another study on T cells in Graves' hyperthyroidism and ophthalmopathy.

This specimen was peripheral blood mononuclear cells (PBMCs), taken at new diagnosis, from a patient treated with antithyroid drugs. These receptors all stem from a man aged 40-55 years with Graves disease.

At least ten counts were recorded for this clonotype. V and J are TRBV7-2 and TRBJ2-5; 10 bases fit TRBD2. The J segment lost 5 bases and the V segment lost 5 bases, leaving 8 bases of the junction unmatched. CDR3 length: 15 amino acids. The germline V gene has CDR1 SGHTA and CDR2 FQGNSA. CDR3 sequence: CASSATSGVGETQYF. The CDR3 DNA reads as TGTGCCAGCAGCGCCACTAGCGGGGTTGGGGAGACCCAGTACTTC. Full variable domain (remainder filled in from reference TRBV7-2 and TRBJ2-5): GAGVSQSPSNKVTEKGKDVELRCDPISGHTALYWYRQSLGQGLEFLIYFQGNSAPDKSGLPSDRFSAERTGGSVSTLTIQRTQQEDSAVYLCASSATSGVGETQYFGPGTRLLVL.

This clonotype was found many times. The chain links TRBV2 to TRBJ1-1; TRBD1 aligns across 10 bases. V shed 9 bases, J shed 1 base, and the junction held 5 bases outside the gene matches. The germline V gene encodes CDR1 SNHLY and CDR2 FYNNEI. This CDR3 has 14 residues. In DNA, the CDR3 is TGTGCCAGATTGACAGGGGGCGGGAACACTGAAGCTTTCTTT. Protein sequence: CARLTGGGNTEAFF.

CDR3 in amino acids: CASSQVQAHEQYF. CDR3 in DNA: TGTGCCAGCAGCCAAGTACAGGCCCACGAGCAGTACTTC. The gene calls are TRBV3-1 and TRBJ2-7, with D perhaps TRBD1 (5 bases). The V end was cut by 1 base, the J end by 5 bases, with 9 bases between. Germline V CDR1 and CDR2: LGHDT, YNNKEL (reference sequence). This CDR3 is built from 13 residues.

The CDR3 coding sequence is TGTGCCAGCAGTTATCCTCAGGGGTCTGAAGCTTTCTTT. This sequence encodes CASSYPQGSEAFF. The chain employs TRBV6-5 and TRBJ1-1; tentatively, D is TRBD1 (6 bases). The CDR3 is 13 residues long. From germline, CDR1 is MNHEY and CDR2 SVGAGI. Trimming stripped 3 bases from V and 6 bases from J, with 11 bases between.

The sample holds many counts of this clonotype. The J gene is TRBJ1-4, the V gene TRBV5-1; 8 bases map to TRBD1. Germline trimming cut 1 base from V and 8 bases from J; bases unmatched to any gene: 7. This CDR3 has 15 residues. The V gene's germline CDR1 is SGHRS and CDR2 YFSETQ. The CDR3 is CASSLSQGAREKLFF. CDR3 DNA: TGCGCCAGCAGCTTGAGTCAGGGGGCGCGAGAAAAACTGTTTTTT.

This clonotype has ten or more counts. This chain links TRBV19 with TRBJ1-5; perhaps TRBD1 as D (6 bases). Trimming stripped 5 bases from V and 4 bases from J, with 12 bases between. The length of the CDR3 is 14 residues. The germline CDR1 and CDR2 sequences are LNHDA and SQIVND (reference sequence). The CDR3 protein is CASSPGTKNQPQHF. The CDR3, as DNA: TGTGCCAGTAGTCCAGGGACAAAAAATCAGCCCCAGCATTTT.

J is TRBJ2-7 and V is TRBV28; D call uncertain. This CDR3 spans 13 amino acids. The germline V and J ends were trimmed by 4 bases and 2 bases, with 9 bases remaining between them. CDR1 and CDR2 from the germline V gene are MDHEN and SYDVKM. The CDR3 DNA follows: TGTGCCAGCAGTTCCCCTACTACCTACGAGCAGTACTTC. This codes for CASSSPTTYEQYF.

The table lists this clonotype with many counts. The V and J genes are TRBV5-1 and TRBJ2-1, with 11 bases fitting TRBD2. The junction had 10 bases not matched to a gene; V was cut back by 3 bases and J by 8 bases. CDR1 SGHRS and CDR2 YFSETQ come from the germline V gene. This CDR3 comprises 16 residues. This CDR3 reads CASSSAILAGADEQFF. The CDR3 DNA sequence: TGCGCCAGCAGCTCGGCGATACTAGCGGGGGCGGATGAGCAGTTCTTC. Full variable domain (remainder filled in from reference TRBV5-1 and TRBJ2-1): KAGVTQTPRYLIKTRGQQVTLSCSPISGHRSVSWYQQTPGQGLQFLFEYFSETQRNKGNFPGRFSGRQFSNSRSEMNVSTLELGDSALYLCASSSAILAGADEQFFGPGTRLTVL.

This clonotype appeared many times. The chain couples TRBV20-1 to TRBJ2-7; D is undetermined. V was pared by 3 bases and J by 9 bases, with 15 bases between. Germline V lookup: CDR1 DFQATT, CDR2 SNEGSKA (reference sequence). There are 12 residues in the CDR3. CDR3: CSASPAAGRQYF. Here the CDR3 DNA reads TGCAGTGCTAGTCCAGCCGCTGGGCGGCAGTACTTC.

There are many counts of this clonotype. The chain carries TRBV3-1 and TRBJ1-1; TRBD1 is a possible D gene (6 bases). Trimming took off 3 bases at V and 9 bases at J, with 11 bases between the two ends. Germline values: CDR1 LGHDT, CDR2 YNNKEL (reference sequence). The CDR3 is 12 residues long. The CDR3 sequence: CASSHLDRQAFF. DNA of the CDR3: TGTGCCAGCAGCCACCTGGACAGACAAGCTTTCTTT.

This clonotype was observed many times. The CDR3 is CASSSTSLGPIYEQYF. The DNA of the CDR3 is TGTGCCAGCAGCTCGACAAGCCTAGGCCCTATCTACGAGCAGTACTTC. The chain couples TRBV7-2 to TRBJ2-7; D is uncertain. The CDR3 loop spans 16 amino acids. CDR1 is SGHTA and CDR2 is FQGNSA in the germline V gene. V was cut by 4 bases and J by 3 bases, with 19 bases left in between.

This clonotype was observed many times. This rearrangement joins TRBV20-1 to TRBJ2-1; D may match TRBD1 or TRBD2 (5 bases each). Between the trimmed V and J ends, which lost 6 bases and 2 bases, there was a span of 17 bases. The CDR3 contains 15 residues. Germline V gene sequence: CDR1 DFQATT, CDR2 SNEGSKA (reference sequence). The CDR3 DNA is TGCAGTGCCCGGGCTTCAAGGGGAGCCTACAATGAGCAGTTCTTC. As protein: CSARASRGAYNEQFF.

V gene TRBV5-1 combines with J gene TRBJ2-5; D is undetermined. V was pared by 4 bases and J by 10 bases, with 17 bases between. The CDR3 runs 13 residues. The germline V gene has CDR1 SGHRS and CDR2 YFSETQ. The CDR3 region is CASSPRGWVLQYF. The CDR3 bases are TGCGCCAGCAGCCCCCGAGGTTGGGTCCTCCAGTACTTC.

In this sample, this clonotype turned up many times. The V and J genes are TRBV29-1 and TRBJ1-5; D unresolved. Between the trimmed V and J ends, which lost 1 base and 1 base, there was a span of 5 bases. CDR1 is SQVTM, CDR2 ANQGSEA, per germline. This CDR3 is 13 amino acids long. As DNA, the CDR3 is TGCAGCGTTGAAGTCCAGAGCAATCAGCCCCAGCATTTT. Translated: CSVEVQSNQPQHF.

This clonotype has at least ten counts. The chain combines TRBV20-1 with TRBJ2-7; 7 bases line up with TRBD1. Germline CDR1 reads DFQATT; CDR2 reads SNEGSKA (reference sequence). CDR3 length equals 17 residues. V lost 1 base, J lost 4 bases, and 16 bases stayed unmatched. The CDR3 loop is CSARGWVRGQPGYEQYF. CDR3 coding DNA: TGCAGTGCTAGAGGTTGGGTTCGGGGACAGCCGGGTTACGAGCAGTACTTC.

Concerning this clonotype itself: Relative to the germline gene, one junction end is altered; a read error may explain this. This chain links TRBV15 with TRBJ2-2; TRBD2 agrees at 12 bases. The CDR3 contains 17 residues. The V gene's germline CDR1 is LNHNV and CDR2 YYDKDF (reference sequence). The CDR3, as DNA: TGTGCCACCAGCAAGACTAGCGGGGGCCCGAACACCGGGGAGCTGCTTTTT. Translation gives CATSKTSGGPNTGELLF.

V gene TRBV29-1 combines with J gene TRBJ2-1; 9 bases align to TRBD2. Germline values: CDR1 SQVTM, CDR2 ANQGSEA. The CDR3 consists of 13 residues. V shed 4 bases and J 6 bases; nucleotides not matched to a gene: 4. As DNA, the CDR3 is TGCAGCGTTGTCGTTAGCGGGGGCAATGAGCAGTTCTTC. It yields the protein CSVVVSGGNEQFF.

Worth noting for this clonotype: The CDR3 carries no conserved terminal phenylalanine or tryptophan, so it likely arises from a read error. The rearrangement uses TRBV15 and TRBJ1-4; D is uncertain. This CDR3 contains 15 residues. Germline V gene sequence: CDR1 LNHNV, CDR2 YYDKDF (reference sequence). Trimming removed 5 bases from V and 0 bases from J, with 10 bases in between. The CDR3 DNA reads TGTGCCACCAGCGGGCATACGGCAACTAATGAAAAACTGTTTCTT. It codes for CATSGHTATNEKLFL.

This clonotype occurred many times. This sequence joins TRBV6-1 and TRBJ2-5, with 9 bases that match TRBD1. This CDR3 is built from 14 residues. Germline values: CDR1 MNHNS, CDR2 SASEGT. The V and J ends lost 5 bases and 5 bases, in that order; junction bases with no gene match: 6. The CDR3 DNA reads TGTGCCAGCAGTCACAGGGGGCCCGGGGAGACCCAGTACTTC. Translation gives CASSHRGPGETQYF.

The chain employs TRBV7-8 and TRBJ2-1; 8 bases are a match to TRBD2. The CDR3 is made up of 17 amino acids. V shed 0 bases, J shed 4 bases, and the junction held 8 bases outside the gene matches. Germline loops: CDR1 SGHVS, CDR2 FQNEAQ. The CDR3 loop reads CASSLAGSGGRYNEQFF. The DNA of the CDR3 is TGTGCCAGCAGCTTAGCGGGTTCGGGGGGGCGTTACAATGAGCAGTTCTTC.

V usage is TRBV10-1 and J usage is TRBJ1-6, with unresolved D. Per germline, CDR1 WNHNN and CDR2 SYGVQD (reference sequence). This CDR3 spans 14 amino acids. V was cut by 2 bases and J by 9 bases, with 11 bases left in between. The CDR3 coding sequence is TGCGCCAGCAGTGAGCAGGCGAGGAGTTCACCCCTCCACTTT. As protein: CASSEQARSSPLHF.

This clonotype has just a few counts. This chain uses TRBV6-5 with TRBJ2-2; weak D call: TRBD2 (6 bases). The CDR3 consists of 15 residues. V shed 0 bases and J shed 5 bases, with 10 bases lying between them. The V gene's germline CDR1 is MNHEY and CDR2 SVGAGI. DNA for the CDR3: TGTGCCAGCAGTTACTCGGGAGGCAGGACCGGGGAGCTGTTTTTT. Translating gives CASSYSGGRTGELFF.

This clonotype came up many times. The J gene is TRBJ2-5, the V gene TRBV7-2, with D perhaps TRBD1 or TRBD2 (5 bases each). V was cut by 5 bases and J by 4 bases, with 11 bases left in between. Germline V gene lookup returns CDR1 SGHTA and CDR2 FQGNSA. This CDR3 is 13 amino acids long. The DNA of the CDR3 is TGTGCCAGCAGCCCCCTGGGGGTAGAGACCCAGTACTTC. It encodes CASSPLGVETQYF.

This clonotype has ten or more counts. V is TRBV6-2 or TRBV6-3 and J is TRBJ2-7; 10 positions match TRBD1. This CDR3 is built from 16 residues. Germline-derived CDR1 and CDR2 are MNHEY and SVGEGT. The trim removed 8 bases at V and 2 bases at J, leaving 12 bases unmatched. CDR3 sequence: CASSVLPGQGPYEQYF. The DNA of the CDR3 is TGTGCCAGCTCTGTACTACCGGGACAGGGGCCCTACGAGCAGTACTTC.

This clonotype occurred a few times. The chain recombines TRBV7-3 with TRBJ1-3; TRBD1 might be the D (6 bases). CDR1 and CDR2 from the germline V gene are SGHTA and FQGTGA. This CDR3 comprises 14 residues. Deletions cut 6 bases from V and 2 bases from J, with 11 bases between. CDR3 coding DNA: TGTGCCAGCAGTCAGACAGGACCTGGAAACACCATATATTTT. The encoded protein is CASSQTGPGNTIYF.

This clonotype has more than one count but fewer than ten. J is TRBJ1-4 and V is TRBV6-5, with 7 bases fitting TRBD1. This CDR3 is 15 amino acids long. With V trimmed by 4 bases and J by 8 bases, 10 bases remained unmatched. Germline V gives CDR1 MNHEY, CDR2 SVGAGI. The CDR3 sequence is CASSSRQGEEEKLFF. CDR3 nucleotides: TGTGCCAGCAGTTCACGACAGGGAGAGGAGGAAAAACTGTTTTTT.

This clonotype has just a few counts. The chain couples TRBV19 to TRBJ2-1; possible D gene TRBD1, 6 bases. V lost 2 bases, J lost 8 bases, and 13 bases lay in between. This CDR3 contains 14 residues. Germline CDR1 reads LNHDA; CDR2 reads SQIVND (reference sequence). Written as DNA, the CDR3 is TGTGCCAGTAGTATAACCACAGGGCAGGATGAGCAGTTCTTC. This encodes CASSITTGQDEQFF.